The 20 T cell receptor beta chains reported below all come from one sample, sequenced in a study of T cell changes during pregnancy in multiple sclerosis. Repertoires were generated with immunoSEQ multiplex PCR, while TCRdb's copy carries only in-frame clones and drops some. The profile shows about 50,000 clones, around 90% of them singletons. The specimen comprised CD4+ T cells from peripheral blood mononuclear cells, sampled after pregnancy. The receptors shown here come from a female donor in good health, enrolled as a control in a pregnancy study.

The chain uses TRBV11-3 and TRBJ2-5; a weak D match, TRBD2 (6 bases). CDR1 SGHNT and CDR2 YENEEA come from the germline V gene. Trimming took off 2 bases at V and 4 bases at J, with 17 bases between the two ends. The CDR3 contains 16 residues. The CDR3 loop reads CASSLRSDGGGETQYF. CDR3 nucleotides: TGTGCCAGCAGCTTAAGATCGGATGGGGGAGGAGAGACCCAGTACTTC.

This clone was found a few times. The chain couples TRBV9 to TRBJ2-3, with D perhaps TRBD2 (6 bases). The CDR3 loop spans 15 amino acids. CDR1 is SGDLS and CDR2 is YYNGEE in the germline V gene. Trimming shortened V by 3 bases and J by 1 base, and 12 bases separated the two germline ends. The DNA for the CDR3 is TGTGCCAGCAGCGGGAGGGCGGTCGGCACAGATACGCAGTATTTT. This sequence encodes CASSGRAVGTDTQYF.

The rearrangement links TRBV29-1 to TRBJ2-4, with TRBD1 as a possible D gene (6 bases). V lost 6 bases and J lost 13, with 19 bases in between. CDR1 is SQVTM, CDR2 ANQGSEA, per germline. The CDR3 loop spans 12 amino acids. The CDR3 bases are TGCAGCGTCTCGTCAGTAACAGGGACACAGTACTTC. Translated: CSVSSVTGTQYF.

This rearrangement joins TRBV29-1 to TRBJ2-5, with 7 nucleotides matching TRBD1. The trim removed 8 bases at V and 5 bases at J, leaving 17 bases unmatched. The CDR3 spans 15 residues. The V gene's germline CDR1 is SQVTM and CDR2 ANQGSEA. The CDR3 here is CSSSTGTDLRETQYF. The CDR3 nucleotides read TGCAGCTCTTCGACCGGGACAGACTTACGGGAGACCCAGTACTTC.

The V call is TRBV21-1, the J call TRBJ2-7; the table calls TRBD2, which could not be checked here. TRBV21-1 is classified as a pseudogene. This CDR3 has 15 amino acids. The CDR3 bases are TGTGCCAGCGCAGGTTCGGGCGGGAACGTACTCGAGCAGTACTTC. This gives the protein CASAGSGGNVLEQYF.

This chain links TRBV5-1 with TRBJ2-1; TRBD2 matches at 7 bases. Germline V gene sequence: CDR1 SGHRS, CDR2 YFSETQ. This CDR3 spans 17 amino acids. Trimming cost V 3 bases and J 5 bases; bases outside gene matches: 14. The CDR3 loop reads CASSWTTPGLNHNEQFF. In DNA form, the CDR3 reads TGCGCCAGCAGCTGGACAACCCCGGGACTAAACCACAATGAGCAGTTCTTC.

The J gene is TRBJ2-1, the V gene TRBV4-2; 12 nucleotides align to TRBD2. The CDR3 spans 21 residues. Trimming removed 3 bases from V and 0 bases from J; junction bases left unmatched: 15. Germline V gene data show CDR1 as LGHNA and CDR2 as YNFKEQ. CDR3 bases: TGTGCCAGCAGCCACCCGACCCGCGGTCTAGCGGGGGGGAGCTCCTACAATGAGCAGTTCTTC. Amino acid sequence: CASSHPTRGLAGGSSYNEQFF.

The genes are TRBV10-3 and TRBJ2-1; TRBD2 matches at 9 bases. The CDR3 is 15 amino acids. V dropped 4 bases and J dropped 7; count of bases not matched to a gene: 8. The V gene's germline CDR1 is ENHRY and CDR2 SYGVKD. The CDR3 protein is CAISVGGGASNEQFF. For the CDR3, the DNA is TGTGCCATCAGTGTGGGCGGGGGGGCCTCGAATGAGCAGTTCTTC.

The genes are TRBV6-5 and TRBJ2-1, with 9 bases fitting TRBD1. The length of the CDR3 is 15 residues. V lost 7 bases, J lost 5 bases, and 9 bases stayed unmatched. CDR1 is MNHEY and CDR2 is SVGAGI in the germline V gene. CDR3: CASIEGTGPDNEQFF. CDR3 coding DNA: TGTGCCAGCATCGAAGGGACAGGGCCTGACAATGAGCAGTTCTTC.

The CDR3 sequence is CARGKGEAIDEQFF. The CDR3 coding sequence is TGTGCCAGAGGGAAGGGGGAAGCAATTGATGAGCAGTTCTTC. J is TRBJ2-1 and V is TRBV5-8; D may be TRBD1 (6 bases). The ends were cut back, 8 bases at V and 8 bases at J, with 20 bases in the middle. Germline CDR1 and CDR2: SGHTS and YDEGEE. The CDR3 contains 14 residues. The full variable domain, its missing parts supplied by reference TRBV5-8 and TRBJ2-1, is EAGVTQSPTHLIKTRGQQATLRCSPISGHTSVYWYQQALGLGLQFLLWYDEGEERNRGNFPPRFSGRQFPNYSSELNVNALELEDSALYLCARGKGEAIDEQFFGPGTRLTVL.

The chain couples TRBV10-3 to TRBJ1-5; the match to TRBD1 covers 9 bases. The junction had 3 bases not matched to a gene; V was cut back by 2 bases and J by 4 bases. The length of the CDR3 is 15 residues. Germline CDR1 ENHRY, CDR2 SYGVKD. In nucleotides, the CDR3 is TGTGCCATCAGTGAGCGGACAGGGGAGAATCAGCCCCAGCATTTT. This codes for CAISERTGENQPQHF.

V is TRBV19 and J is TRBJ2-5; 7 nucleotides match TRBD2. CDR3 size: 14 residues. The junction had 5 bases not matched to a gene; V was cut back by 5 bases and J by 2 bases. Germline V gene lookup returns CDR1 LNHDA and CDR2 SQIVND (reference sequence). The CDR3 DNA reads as TGTGCCAGTAGTTCTAGCGGCACGCAAGAGACCCAGTACTTC. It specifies CASSSSGTQETQYF.

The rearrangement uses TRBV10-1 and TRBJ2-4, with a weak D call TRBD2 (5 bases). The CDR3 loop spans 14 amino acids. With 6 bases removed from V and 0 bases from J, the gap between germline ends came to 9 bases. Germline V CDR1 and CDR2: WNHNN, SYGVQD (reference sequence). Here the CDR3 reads CASSPGLAKNIQYF. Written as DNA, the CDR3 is TGCGCCAGCAGCCCCGGACTAGCCAAAAACATTCAGTACTTC.

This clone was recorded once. This CDR3 is CASVGAGLYTEAFF. The CDR3 DNA is TGTGCCAGCGTCGGCGCGGGGTTGTACACTGAAGCTTTCTTT. The V gene is TRBV28, the J gene TRBJ1-1; D remains ambiguous. Germline-derived CDR1 and CDR2 are MDHEN and SYDVKM. V shed 8 bases and J shed 3 bases, with 16 bases lying between them. There are 14 residues in the CDR3.

Here the CDR3 DNA reads TGTGCCAGCAGCCCCGGACAAGCCCTCGGAACACCCGAGCAGTACTTC. Translated, it gives CASSPGQALGTPEQYF. The genes are TRBV11-3 and TRBJ2-7; TRBD1 is a possible D gene (5 bases). The CDR3 loop spans 16 amino acids. The V gene's germline CDR1 is SGHNT and CDR2 YENEEA. The ends were cut back, 5 bases at V and 6 bases at J, with 23 bases in the middle.

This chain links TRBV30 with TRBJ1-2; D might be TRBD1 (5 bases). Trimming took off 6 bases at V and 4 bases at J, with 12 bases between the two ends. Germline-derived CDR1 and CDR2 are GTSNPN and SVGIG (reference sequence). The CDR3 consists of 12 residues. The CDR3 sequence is CACSDRIYGYTF. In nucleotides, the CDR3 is TGTGCCTGTTCCGACAGAATCTATGGCTACACCTTC.

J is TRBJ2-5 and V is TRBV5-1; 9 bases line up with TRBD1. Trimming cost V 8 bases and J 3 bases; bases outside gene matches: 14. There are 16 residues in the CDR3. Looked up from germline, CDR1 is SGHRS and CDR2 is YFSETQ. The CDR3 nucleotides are TGCGCCAGAGATACAGGGGGCGCCACGTTTAAAGAGACCCAGTACTTC. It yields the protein CARDTGGATFKETQYF.

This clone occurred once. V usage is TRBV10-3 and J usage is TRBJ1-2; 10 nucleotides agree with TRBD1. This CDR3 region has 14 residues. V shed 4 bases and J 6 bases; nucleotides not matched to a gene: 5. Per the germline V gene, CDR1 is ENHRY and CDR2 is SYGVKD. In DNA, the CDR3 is TGTGCCATCAGTGCCGGGACAGGGGATCATGGCTACACCTTC. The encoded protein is CAISAGTGDHGYTF.

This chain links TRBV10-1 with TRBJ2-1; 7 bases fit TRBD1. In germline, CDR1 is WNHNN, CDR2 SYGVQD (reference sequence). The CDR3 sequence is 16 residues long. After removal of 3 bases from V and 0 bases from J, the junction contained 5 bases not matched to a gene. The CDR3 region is CASSDPGGSSYNEQFF. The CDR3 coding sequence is TGCGCCAGCAGTGACCCAGGGGGTAGCTCCTACAATGAGCAGTTCTTC.

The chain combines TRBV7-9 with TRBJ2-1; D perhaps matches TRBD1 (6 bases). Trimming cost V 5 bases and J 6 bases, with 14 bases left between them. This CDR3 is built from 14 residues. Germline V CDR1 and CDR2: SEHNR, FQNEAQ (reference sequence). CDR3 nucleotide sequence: TGTGCCAGCAGCCCCCCGGGACAACGCAATGAGCAGTTCTTC. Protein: CASSPPGQRNEQFF.